This entry lists 11 T cell receptor beta chains sequenced from one sample in a study of CD8+CD57+ T cells in acquired aplastic anemia. Profiling that covered TCR beta VDJ and CDR3 relied on genomic DNA as its template. TCRdb re-called the reads through MiXCR, storing one row per CDR3 protein. In the table there are tens of thousands of distinct CDR3 sequences, about 56% of which are singletons. Material: sorted CD4+, CD8+, or CD8+CD57+ T cells (not recorded which) from PBMCs. Source of these receptors: a human donor in good health, serving as a control.

At least ten counts were recorded for this clonotype. This rearrangement joins TRBV11-3 to TRBJ2-7, with TRBD1 identical over 10 bases. V gave up 6 bases and J gave up 4 bases; unmatched junction bases: 3. Germline V gene sequence: CDR1 SGHNT, CDR2 YENEEA. CDR3 length: 13 residues. CDR3 DNA sequence: TGTGCCAGCAGTCGGGACAGGGGTTACGAGCAGTACTTC. Translating it yields CASSRDRGYEQYF. Full variable domain (rest looked up from reference TRBV11-3 and TRBJ2-7): EAGVVQSPRYKIIEKKQPVAFWCNPISGHNTLYWYLQNLGQGPELLIRYENEEAVDDSQLPKDRFSAERLKGVDSTLKIQPAELGDSAVYLCASSRDRGYEQYFGPGTRLTVT.

Points on this clonotype: The CDR3 carries no conserved terminal phenylalanine or tryptophan, so it likely arises from a read error. No DNA is shown, since the ends of the CDR3 on it are uncertain; the CDR3 is the one TCRdb lists. The chain carries TRBV10-1 and TRBJ1-1; the table's D gene call, TRBD1, was not cross checked with the DNA. Germline CDR1 is WNHNN and CDR2 is SYGVQD (reference sequence). The CDR3 has 14 residues if both end residues are counted. The CDR3 spells CASSQDRGQTEAFI.

This chain joins TRBV20-1 and TRBJ1-1; 8 nucleotides match TRBD1. The length of the CDR3 is 14 residues. The V segment lost 5 bases and the J segment 1 base; nucleotides outside the gene matches: 6. From germline, CDR1 is DFQATT and CDR2 SNEGSKA (reference sequence). In nucleotides, the CDR3 is TGCAGTGCTGGATCGGACAGGGAGAACACTGAAGCTTTCTTT. Translation: CSAGSDRENTEAFF.

The rearrangement joins TRBV19 to TRBJ2-3; the D gene is possibly TRBD2 (5 bases). The V gene lost 3 bases and the J gene lost 0 bases, with 7 bases spanning the gap. The CDR3 is 14 residues long. Germline CDR1 and CDR2: LNHDA and SQIVND (reference sequence). CDR3 nucleotide sequence: TGTGCCAGTAGTATGGGCGGGAGCACAGATACGCAGTATTTT. Protein product: CASSMGGSTDTQYF.

The chain is built from TRBV19 and TRBJ1-2; a possible D gene is TRBD1 (6 bases). Germline loops: CDR1 LNHDA, CDR2 SQIVND (reference sequence). The CDR3 length is 13 residues. Trimming took off 7 bases at V and 3 bases at J, with 12 bases between the two ends. Here the CDR3 reads CASNPRQDYGYTF. The DNA of the CDR3 is TGTGCCAGTAACCCCCGACAGGACTATGGCTACACCTTC.

J is TRBJ2-5 and V is TRBV7-2; TRBD1 matches 9 bases. With 1 base clipped from V and 4 bases from J, the junction kept 4 bases outside the gene matches. The V gene's germline CDR1 is SGHTA and CDR2 FQGNSA. This CDR3 is 15 amino acids long. In nucleotides, the CDR3 is TGTGCCAGCAGCTTAGGGGACAGGGACTTAGAGACCCAGTACTTC. It translates to CASSLGDRDLETQYF.

A remark on this clonotype: The germline gene is not matched at one end of the junction; a read error may be the cause. This chain links TRBV24-1 with TRBJ2-7; 9 nucleotides line up with TRBD2. The V gene's germline CDR1 is KGHDR and CDR2 SFDVKD. The length of the CDR3 is 15 residues. The CDR3 is CAISQGGLARYEQYF. The CDR3 nucleotides read TGTGCCATCAGTCAAGGGGGACTAGCCCGTTACGAGCAGTACTTC.

This clonotype was observed at least ten times. The genes are TRBV20-1 and TRBJ2-5, with TRBD2 matching over 7 bases. The CDR3 runs to 13 residues. The germline V gene encodes CDR1 DFQATT and CDR2 SNEGSKA (reference sequence). The junction had 8 bases not matched to a gene; V was cut back by 5 bases and J by 5 bases. CDR3 sequence: CSARGGLRETQYF. CDR3 coding DNA: TGCAGTGCTCGGGGAGGGCTGAGGGAGACCCAGTACTTC.

This clonotype was seen ten or more times. The chain links TRBV9 to TRBJ1-2; perhaps TRBD1 as D (6 bases). The CDR3 length is 13 residues. Per germline, CDR1 SGDLS and CDR2 YYNGEE. V shed 3 bases and J shed 6 bases, with 12 bases lying between them. DNA of the CDR3: TGTGCCAGCAGCGGCGGGACATTCGATGGCTACACCTTC. Its protein is CASSGGTFDGYTF. The whole variable domain, remainder taken from reference TRBV9 and TRBJ1-2, is DSGVTQTPKHLITATGQRVTLRCSPRSGDLSVYWYQQSLDQGLQFLIQYYNGEERAKGNILERFSAQQFPDLHSELNLSSLELGDSALYFCASSGGTFDGYTFGSGTRLTVV.

The V gene is TRBV10-3, the J gene TRBJ2-7; D remains unclear. The CDR3 is 14 amino acids. Trimming left V 0 bases short and J 2 bases short, with 8 bases between. CDR1 ENHRY and CDR2 SYGVKD come from the germline V gene. The CDR3 DNA sequence: TGTGCCATCAGTGAGTCGGCCGGTACCTACGAGCAGTACTTC. As protein: CAISESAGTYEQYF.

The CDR3 here is CASSQNYRGTDTQYF. Here the CDR3 DNA reads TGTGCCAGTAGCCAGAACTACCGGGGGACAGATACGCAGTATTTT. The chain employs TRBV19 and TRBJ2-3; a possible D gene is TRBD2 (6 bases). The germline gives CDR1 LNHDA, CDR2 SQIVND (reference sequence). V was cut by 6 bases and J by 3 bases, with 16 bases left in between. CDR3 length equals 15 residues. Full variable domain (missing parts from reference TRBV19 and TRBJ2-3): DGGITQSPKYLFRKEGQNVTLSCEQNLNHDAMYWYRQDPGQGLRLIYYSQIVNDFQKGDIAEGYSVSREKKESFPLTVTSAQKNPTAFYLCASSQNYRGTDTQYFGPGTRLTVL.